This section outlines one T cell receptor beta chain sequence together with its context. Its target is not known. This entry belongs to a study of T cell responses to AZD1222 COVID-19 vaccine. Study-level information: Combined were second doses at about 4 or about 12 weeks.

Only in-frame clones appear in the TCRdb table, and some are missing; sequencing was by immunoSEQ multiplex PCR. This table holds approximately 90,000 clones, 80% to 90% found once. General study findings and limits: Repertoire sampling was restricted to post-peak T cell response timepoints. There were mostly white British donors and more females than males, and clonal diversity was possibly underestimated. Mapped onto spike, vaccine-associated CD4 TCRs spanned it and were dominant at 160-218 and 743-854.

The sequenced sample was peripheral blood, obtained on day 0 of AZD1222 vaccination. This sequence originates from an adult in good health.

This CDR3 reads CASSSTGGGNQPQHF. In DNA, the CDR3 is TGTGCCAGCAGTTCGACAGGGGGCGGCAATCAGCCCCAGCATTTT. The chain employs TRBV6-2 or TRBV6-3 and TRBJ1-5; 10 nucleotides line up with TRBD1. This CDR3 has 15 amino acids. Germline assignment: CDR1 MNHEY and CDR2 SVGEGT. V shed 4 bases, J shed 2 bases, and the junction held 2 bases outside the gene matches.